This T cell receptor beta chain is from a study of CD8 T cells in ankylosing spondylitis. Study observations and caveats: According to the report, clones linked to the disease were significantly enriched in matched synovial fluid samples taken from ankylosing spondylitis patients.

This clonotype was observed a few times. What it binds is unknown. TCRdb reanalysed the 5' RACE reads using MiXCR and keeps one entry per CDR3 protein. The sample yields 250,000 or so distinct CDR3 sequences, 18% seen once. The CDR3 is made up of 17 amino acids. CDR1 is SGHRS, CDR2 YFSETQ, per germline. V was clipped by 1 base and J by 3 bases, with 14 bases between them. Sequenced input: blood, either unsorted or a sorted T cell fraction (not recorded which). The sequence was collected from a male donor with ankylosing spondylitis or in good health (not recorded which). The chain recombines TRBV5-1 with TRBJ2-6; tentative D call: TRBD1 (7 bases). CDR3 region: CASSLLSGGGGANVLTF. CDR3 DNA: TGCGCCAGCAGCTTGTTGTCAGGGGGAGGTGGGGCCAACGTCCTGACTTTC. The full variable domain, completed using reference TRBV5-1 and TRBJ2-6, is KAGVTQTPRYLIKTRGQQVTLSCSPISGHRSVSWYQQTPGQGLQFLFEYFSETQRNKGNFPGRFSGRQFSNSRSEMNVSTLELGDSALYLCASSLLSGGGGANVLTFGAGSRLTVL.